A selection of T cell receptor beta chains follows, all from one sample in a study of blood T cells in healthy people across ages. TCRdb ran MiXCR on the 5' RACE reads and lists one entry per CDR3 protein. The profile shows about 640,000 distinct CDR3 sequences, roughly 53% of them singletons. The sequencing sample was made of blood. These receptors were taken from a man in his 60s in good health. Both conserved end residues are part of each CDR3. The D gene is left open where the match is weak. A clone size is listed for some rows: how often the clone was seen (once, few, many), or a class if it is expanded.

j_call clone_size v_call d_call cdr3_aa cdr3_nt
TRBJ1-6 many TRBV5-1 TRBD1 CASSTGTEYSPLHF TGCGCCAGCAGTACCGGGACAGAGTATTCACCCCTCCACTTT
TRBJ2-1 few TRBV20-1 NA CSARDSYGEQFF TGCAGTGCTAGAGACAGTTACGGGGAGCAGTTCTTC
TRBJ2-7 few TRBV12-3/TRBV12-4 NA CASSLSGSYNEQYF TGTGCCAGCAGTTTATCAGGCTCCTACAATGAGCAGTACTTC
TRBJ2-3 NA TRBV7-2 TRBD2 CASSDLAGVTDTQYF TGTGCCAGCAGCGACCTAGCGGGGGTCACAGATACGCAGTATTTT
TRBJ2-7 NA TRBV7-2 TRBD2 CASSLWTGGPTKQYF TGTGCCAGCAGCTTGTGGACGGGGGGACCTACGAAGCAGTACTTC
TRBJ1-2 NA TRBV20-1 TRBD1 CSARDYGTGHSGYTF TGCAGTGCTAGAGATTATGGGACAGGTCATAGCGGCTACACCTTC
TRBJ2-5 NA TRBV20-1 NA CSARGFVETQYF TGCAGTGCTAGAGGTTTTGTCGAGACCCAGTACTTC
TRBJ2-3 NA TRBV29-1 NA CSVGMLGEPTDAQYF TGCAGCGTTGGAATGTTAGGGGAACCTACAGATGCGCAGTATTTT
TRBJ2-1 NA TRBV12-3/TRBV12-4 NA CASRTGGSGSYNEQFF TGTGCCAGCAGGACCGGGGGCTCAGGGTCCTACAATGAGCAGTTCTTC
TRBJ1-2 NA TRBV6-1 NA CASSEGGTLTAYGYTF TGTGCCAGCAGTGAAGGAGGGACGCTCACGGCGTATGGCTACACCTTC
TRBJ2-3 few TRBV12-3/TRBV12-4 NA CASSCRVAGDMQYF TGTGCCAGCAGTTGTAGAGTGGCCGGAGATATGCAGTATTTT
TRBJ2-7 NA TRBV5-6 TRBD1 CVSSLGQYEQYF TGTGTCAGCAGCTTGGGACAGTACGAGCAGTACTTC
TRBJ1-1 NA TRBV5-1 TRBD1 CASSKGQGETEAFF TGCGCCAGCAGCAAGGGACAGGGGGAGACTGAAGCTTTCTTT
TRBJ2-5 NA TRBV24-1 TRBD2 CATSETSGGAWEAQYF TGTGCCACCAGTGAAACTAGCGGGGGGGCTTGGGAGGCCCAGTACTTC
TRBJ2-1 NA TRBV12-3/TRBV12-4 NA CASRTGLTDEQFF TGTGCCAGCAGGACCGGGTTAACGGATGAGCAGTTCTTC
TRBJ2-1 few TRBV2 NA CASSNTIEQFF TGTGCCAGCAGCAATACTATTGAGCAGTTCTTC
TRBJ1-5 NA TRBV12-3/TRBV12-4 NA CASSFRQINQPQHF TGTGCCAGCAGTTTCCGACAGATCAATCAGCCCCAGCATTTT
TRBJ2-5 NA TRBV5-1 TRBD1 CASSFGDRGETQYF TGCGCCAGCAGCTTTGGGGACAGGGGAGAGACCCAGTACTTC
TRBJ1-5 many TRBV21-1 NA CASRTQGMRGQPQHF TGTGCCAGCAGGACACAGGGGATGAGAGGTCAGCCCCAGCATTTT
TRBJ1-2 few TRBV3-1 NA CASSQDGGRDYGYTF TGTGCCAGCAGCCAAGATGGAGGCAGGGACTATGGCTACACCTTC
TRBJ2-1 NA TRBV12-3/TRBV12-4 TRBD2 CASSGTGGSYNEQFF TGTGCCAGCAGCGGAACCGGGGGGAGCTACAATGAGCAGTTCTTC
TRBJ2-7 few TRBV4-1 NA CASSHGHSYEQYF TGCGCCAGCAGCCACGGCCACTCCTACGAGCAGTACTTC
TRBJ2-3 NA TRBV24-1 TRBD1 CATSDFGGQGPPWGTDTQYF TGTGCCACCAGTGATTTCGGGGGACAGGGACCGCCTTGGGGCACAGATACGCAGTATTTT
TRBJ2-7 NA TRBV6-5 TRBD2 CASGRLAGVRTYEQYF TGTGCCAGCGGGAGGCTAGCGGGAGTTAGGACCTACGAGCAGTACTTC
TRBJ1-5 NA TRBV4-1 TRBD1 CASSHVGQLAQPQHF TGCGCCAGCAGCCATGTGGGACAGTTAGCCCAGCCCCAGCATTTT
TRBJ2-7 few TRBV20-1 NA CSALRDTRAYEQYF TGCAGTGCTCTCCGGGACACAAGAGCCTACGAGCAGTACTTC
TRBJ2-4 NA TRBV7-2 TRBD2 CASSFGGDLNIQYF TGTGCCAGCAGCTTTGGGGGGGATCTAAACATTCAGTACTTC
TRBJ2-5 once TRBV5-1 NA CASSLDARGGETQYF TGCGCCAGCAGCTTGGATGCCAGGGGCGGGGAGACCCAGTACTTC
TRBJ2-7 NA TRBV5-1 NA CASSLVTGSLGGEQYF TGCGCCAGCAGCTTGGTGACGGGTTCTTTGGGAGGCGAGCAGTACTTC
TRBJ1-4 NA TRBV10-3 NA CASGGWIGEKLFF TGTGCCAGCGGGGGGTGGATCGGTGAAAAACTGTTTTTT
TRBJ1-2 NA TRBV28 TRBD1 CASSSKWTGAYGYTF TGTGCCAGCAGTTCGAAGTGGACAGGGGCCTATGGCTACACCTTC
TRBJ2-1 many TRBV28 NA CASSLSGPEQFF TGTGCCAGCAGTTTAAGCGGACCCGAGCAGTTCTTC
TRBJ2-3 NA TRBV12-3/TRBV12-4 TRBD2 CASRLSGGADTQYF TGTGCCAGCAGACTCAGCGGGGGGGCAGATACGCAGTATTTT
TRBJ2-3 NA TRBV2 NA CASSERWGQVPTTDTQYF TGTGCCAGCAGTGAAAGGTGGGGGCAGGTACCTACTACAGATACGCAGTATTTT
TRBJ2-7 NA TRBV7-2 TRBD1 CASSTGGIITYEQYF TGTGCCAGCAGTACAGGGGGAATTATCACCTACGAGCAGTACTTC
TRBJ2-6 NA TRBV3-1 NA CASSGGGANVLTF TGTGCCAGCAGCGGCGGTGGGGCCAACGTCCTGACTTTC
TRBJ2-3 NA TRBV2 TRBD1 CAGEGQGATDTQYF TGTGCCGGGGAGGGACAGGGCGCAACGGATACGCAGTATTTT